The clone carrying this TCR beta chain was counted a few times. Its antigen is not known. The sample comes from a study of T cells in Graves' hyperthyroidism and ophthalmopathy. Overall study findings and caveats: Appearing also in blood were most of the thyroid clonotypes expanded above 0.001.

Germline CDR1 KGHSH, CDR2 LQKENI. The trim removed 4 bases at V and 8 bases at J, leaving 7 bases unmatched. This CDR3 region has 14 residues. Amplified regions were TCR beta CDR3 sequences from RNA transcripts. TCR CDR3 regions were first amplified by RT-PCR with HTBI primers. TCRdb redid the calling of the multiplex PCR reads with MiXCR, one entry per CDR3 protein. Among about 550,000 distinct CDR3 sequences listed, 20% to 25% were seen once. The chain recombines TRBV18 with TRBJ1-2, with 10 positions matching TRBD1. What was sequenced was blood. The clonotype comes from a young man with Graves' hyperthyroidism. CDR3 sequence reads: CASSRDRGLSGYTF. As DNA, the CDR3 is TGTGCCAGCTCACGAGACAGGGGGCTGAGCGGCTACACCTTC.